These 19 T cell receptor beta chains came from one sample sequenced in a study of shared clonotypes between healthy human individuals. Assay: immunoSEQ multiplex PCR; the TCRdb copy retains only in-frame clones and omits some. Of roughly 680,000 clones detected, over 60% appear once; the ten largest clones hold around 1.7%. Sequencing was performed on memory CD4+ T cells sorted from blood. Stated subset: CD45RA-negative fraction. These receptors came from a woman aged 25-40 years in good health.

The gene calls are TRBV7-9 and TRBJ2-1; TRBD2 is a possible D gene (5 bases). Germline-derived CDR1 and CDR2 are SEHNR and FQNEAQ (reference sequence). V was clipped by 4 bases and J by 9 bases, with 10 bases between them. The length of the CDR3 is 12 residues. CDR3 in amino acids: CASSSVEGEQFF. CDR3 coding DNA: TGTGCCAGCAGCTCCGTCGAGGGTGAGCAGTTCTTC.

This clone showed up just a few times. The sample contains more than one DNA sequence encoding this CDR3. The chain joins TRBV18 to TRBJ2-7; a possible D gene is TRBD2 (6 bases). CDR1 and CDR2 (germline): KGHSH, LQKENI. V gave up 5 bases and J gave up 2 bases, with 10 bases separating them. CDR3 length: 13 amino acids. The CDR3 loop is CASSWDSTYEQYF. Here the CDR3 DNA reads TGTGCCAGCTCATGGGACTCTACCTACGAGCAGTACTTC. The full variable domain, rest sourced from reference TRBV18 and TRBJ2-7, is NAGVMQNPRHLVRRRGQEARLRCSPMKGHSHVYWYRQLPEEGLKFMVYLQKENIIDESGMPKERFSAEFPKEGPSILRIQQVVRGDSAAYFCASSWDSTYEQYFGPGTRLTVT.

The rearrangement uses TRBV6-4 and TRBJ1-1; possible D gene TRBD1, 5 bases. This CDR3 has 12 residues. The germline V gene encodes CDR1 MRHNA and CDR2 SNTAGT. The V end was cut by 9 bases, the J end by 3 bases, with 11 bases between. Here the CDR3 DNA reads TGTGCCAGAAGAGGAGGGGACACTGAAGCTTTCTTT. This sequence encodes CARRGGDTEAFF.

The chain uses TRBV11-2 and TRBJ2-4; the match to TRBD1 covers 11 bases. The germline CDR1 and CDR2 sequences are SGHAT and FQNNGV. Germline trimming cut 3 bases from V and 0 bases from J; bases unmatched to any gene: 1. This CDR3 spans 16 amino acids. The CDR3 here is CASSFGTGGAKNIQYF. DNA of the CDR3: TGTGCCAGCAGCTTCGGGACAGGGGGAGCCAAAAACATTCAGTACTTC. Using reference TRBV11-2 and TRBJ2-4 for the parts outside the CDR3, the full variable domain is EAGVAQSPRYKIIEKRQSVAFWCNPISGHATLYWYQQILGQGPKLLIQFQNNGVVDDSQLPKDRFSAERLKGVDSTLKIQPAKLEDSAVYLCASSFGTGGAKNIQYFGAGTRLSVL.

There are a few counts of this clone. The CDR3 reads CASTVLAGGPRSSYEQYF. CDR3 in DNA: TGCGCCAGCACCGTCCTAGCGGGAGGCCCAAGGAGCTCCTACGAGCAGTACTTC. V usage is TRBV10-2 and J usage is TRBJ2-7, with 11 bases that match TRBD2. CDR3 length: 18 amino acids. The V segment lost 7 bases and the J segment 0 bases; nucleotides outside the gene matches: 14. Germline values: CDR1 WSHSY, CDR2 SAAADI.

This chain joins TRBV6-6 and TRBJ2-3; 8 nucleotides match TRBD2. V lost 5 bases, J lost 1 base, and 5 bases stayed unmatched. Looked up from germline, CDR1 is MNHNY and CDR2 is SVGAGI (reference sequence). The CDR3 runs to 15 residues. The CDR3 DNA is TGTGCCAGCAGTACGCGGGAGGAACGCACAGATACGCAGTATTTT. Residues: CASSTREERTDTQYF.

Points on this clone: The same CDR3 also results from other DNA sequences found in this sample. CDR3 region: CASSLKGGNIQYF. CDR3 DNA: TGTGCCAGCAGCTTGAAAGGGGGGAACATTCAGTACTTC. The chain couples TRBV5-4 to TRBJ2-4; D may be TRBD1 or TRBD2 (6 bases each). This CDR3 spans 13 amino acids. Trimming cost V 1 base and J 7 bases, with 9 bases left between them. The V gene's germline CDR1 is SGHNT and CDR2 YYREEE (reference sequence).

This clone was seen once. The CDR3 region has the DNA TGTGCCAGCGGACAGGGGCACGAGCAGTACTTC. Its protein product is CASGQGHEQYF. The genes are TRBV2 and TRBJ2-7, with 9 bases matching TRBD1. The CDR3 runs to 11 residues. The ends lost 8 bases at V and 5 bases at J; junction bases unmatched: 1. Germline CDR1 and CDR2: SNHLY and FYNNEI. The entire variable domain, with the rest obtained from reference TRBV2 and TRBJ2-7, is as follows: EPEVTQTPSHQVTQMGQEVILRCVPISNHLYFYWYRQILGQKVEFLVSFYNNEISEKSEIFDDQFSVERPDGSNFTLKIRSTKLEDSAMYFCASGQGHEQYFGPGTRLTVT.

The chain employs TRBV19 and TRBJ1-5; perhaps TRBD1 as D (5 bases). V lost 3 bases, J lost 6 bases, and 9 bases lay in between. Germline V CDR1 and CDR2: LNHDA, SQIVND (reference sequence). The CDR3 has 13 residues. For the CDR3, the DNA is TGTGCCAGTAGTATTGCAGGGTCTCAGCCCCAGCATTTT. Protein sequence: CASSIAGSQPQHF. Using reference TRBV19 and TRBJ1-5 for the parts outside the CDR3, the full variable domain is DGGITQSPKYLFRKEGQNVTLSCEQNLNHDAMYWYRQDPGQGLRLIYYSQIVNDFQKGDIAEGYSVSREKKESFPLTVTSAQKNPTAFYLCASSIAGSQPQHFGDGTRLSIL.

CDR3 sequence reads: CASSLRGRGEKLFF. The DNA of the CDR3 is TGTGCCAGCAGCTTACGGGGTAGGGGAGAAAAACTGTTTTTT. The chain employs TRBV7-9 and TRBJ1-4, with D tentatively TRBD1 (5 bases). The germline V gene has CDR1 SEHNR and CDR2 FQNEAQ (reference sequence). This CDR3 region has 14 residues. Trimming shortened V by 2 bases and J by 8 bases, and 12 bases separated the two germline ends.

The CDR3: CASSLRAVDTAGGETQYF. The CDR3 DNA reads as TGTGCCAGCAGTTTACGGGCGGTTGACACCGCAGGCGGGGAGACCCAGTACTTC. J is TRBJ2-5 and V is TRBV28, with a possible D match to TRBD2 (5 bases). This CDR3 has 18 amino acids. With 2 bases removed from V and 5 bases from J, the gap between germline ends came to 24 bases. Germline values: CDR1 MDHEN, CDR2 SYDVKM.

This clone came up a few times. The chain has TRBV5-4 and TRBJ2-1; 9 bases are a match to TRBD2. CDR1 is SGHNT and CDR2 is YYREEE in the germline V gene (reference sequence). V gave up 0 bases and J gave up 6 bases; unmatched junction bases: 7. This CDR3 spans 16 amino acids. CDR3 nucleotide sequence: TGTGCCAGCAGCTTGGGAGGCGGGAGGGCCACCAATGAGCAGTTCTTC. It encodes CASSLGGGRATNEQFF.

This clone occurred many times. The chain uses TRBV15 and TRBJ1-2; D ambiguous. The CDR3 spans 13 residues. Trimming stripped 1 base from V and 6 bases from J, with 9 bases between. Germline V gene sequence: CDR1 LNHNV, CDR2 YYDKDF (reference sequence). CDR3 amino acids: CATSRGRINGYTF. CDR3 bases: TGTGCCACCAGCAGAGGACGGATTAATGGCTACACCTTC.

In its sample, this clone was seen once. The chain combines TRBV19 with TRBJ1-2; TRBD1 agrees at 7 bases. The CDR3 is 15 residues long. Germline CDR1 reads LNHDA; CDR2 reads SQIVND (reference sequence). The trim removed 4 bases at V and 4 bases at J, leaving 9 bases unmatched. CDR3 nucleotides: TGTGCCAGTAGTAACCAGGGGACAGTTGGCTATGGCTACACCTTC. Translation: CASSNQGTVGYGYTF.

CDR3 in DNA: TGTGCCACCGCACCCGGGAGGGTAATCAGGACTGAAGCTTTCTTT. Its translation is CATAPGRVIRTEAFF. This chain links TRBV18 with TRBJ1-1, with D hard to call. CDR3 size: 15 residues. CDR1 is KGHSH and CDR2 is LQKENI in the germline V gene. Trimming removed 10 bases at V and 5 bases at J, with 23 bases between.

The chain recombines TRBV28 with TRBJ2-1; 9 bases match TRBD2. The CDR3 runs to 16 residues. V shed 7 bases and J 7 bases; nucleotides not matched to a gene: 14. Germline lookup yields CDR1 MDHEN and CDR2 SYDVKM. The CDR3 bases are TGTGCCAGCACAGGAAGCGGGAGGACCAATGGTAATGAGCAGTTCTTC. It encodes CASTGSGRTNGNEQFF.

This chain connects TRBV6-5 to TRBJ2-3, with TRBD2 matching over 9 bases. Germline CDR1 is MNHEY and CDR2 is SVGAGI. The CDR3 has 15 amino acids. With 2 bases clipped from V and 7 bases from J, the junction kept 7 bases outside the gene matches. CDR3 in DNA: TGTGCCAGCAGTTACCTAGCGGGACCCCGGAATACGCAGTATTTT. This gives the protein CASSYLAGPRNTQYF.

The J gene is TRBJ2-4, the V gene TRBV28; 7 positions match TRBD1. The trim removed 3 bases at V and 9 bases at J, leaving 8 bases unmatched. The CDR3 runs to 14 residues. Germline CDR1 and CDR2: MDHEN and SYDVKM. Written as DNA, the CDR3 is TGTGCCAGCAGTTTCGCAGACAGGGAAGGCATTCAGTACTTC. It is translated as CASSFADREGIQYF.

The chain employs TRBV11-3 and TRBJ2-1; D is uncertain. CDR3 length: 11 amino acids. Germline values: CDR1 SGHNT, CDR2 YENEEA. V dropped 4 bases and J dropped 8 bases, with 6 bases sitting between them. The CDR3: CASSYRDEQFF. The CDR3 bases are TGTGCCAGCAGCTATCGGGATGAGCAGTTCTTC. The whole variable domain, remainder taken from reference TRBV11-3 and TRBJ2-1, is EAGVVQSPRYKIIEKKQPVAFWCNPISGHNTLYWYLQNLGQGPELLIRYENEEAVDDSQLPKDRFSAERLKGVDSTLKIQPAELGDSAVYLCASSYRDEQFFGPGTRLTVL.